This T cell receptor (beta chain) was identified during a study of blood T cells in healthy people across ages. The study, taken as a whole, reports: With unsorted PBMCs, a conclusive comparison of naive versus antigen-experienced cells was not possible.

Next came a second PCR, run for 7 to 11 cycles, which used a sample-barcoded 5' primer along with a J-beta primer mix. Each CDR3 protein is one row after TCRdb ran MiXCR on the 5' RACE reads. The data contain 550,000 to 700,000 distinct CDR3 sequences, 27% of them singletons. The germline V gene encodes CDR1 DFQATT and CDR2 SNEGSKA (reference sequence). Trimming took 0 bases from V and 3 from J; bases not matched to a gene: 2. There are 14 residues in the CDR3. Comments on this clonotype: What it recognizes is unknown.

This sequence originates from a woman in her seventies in good health. Sequencing was performed on blood. The chain links TRBV20-1 to TRBJ2-7, with 10 bases matching TRBD2. The CDR3 here is CSARDLAGVYEQYF. The CDR3 DNA sequence: TGCAGTGCTAGAGATCTAGCGGGGGTCTACGAGCAGTACTTC.